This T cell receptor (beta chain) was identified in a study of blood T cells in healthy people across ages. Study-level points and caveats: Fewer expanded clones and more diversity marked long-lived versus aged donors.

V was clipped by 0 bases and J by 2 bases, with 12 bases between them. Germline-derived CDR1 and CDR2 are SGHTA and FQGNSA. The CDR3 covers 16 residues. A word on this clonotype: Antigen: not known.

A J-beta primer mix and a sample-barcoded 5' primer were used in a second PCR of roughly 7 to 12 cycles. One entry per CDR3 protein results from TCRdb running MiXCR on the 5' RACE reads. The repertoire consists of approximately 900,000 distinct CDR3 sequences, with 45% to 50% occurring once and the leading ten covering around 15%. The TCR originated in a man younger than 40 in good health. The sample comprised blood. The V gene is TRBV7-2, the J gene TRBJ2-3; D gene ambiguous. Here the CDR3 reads CASSLAVGQTTDTQYF. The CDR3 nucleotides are TGTGCCAGCAGCTTAGCGGTCGGGCAAACCACAGATACGCAGTATTTT.